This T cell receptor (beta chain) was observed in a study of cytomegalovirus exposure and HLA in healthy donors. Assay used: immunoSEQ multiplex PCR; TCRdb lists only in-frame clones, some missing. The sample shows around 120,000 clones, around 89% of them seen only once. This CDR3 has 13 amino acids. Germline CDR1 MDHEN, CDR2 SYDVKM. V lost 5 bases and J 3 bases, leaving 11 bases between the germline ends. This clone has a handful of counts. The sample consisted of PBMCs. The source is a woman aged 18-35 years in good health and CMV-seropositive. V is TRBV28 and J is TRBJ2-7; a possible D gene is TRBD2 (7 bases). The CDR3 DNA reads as TGTGCCAGCAGTAAGGGGGGGCTCTACGAGCAGTACTTC. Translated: CASSKGGLYEQYF.